A single sample is the source of the 24 T cell receptor beta chains below, sequenced in a study of T cell responses to AZD1222 COVID-19 vaccine. The method was immunoSEQ multiplex PCR; TCRdb's version includes in-frame clones alone and lacks a portion of them. The table records tens of thousands of clones, roughly 83% of them present only once. The specimen was peripheral blood, collected 28 days after the second AZD1222 dose. Receptor source: an adult who received the AZD1222 COVID-19 vaccine.

The chain employs TRBV23-1 and TRBJ2-1, with TRBD2 matching over 12 bases. TRBV23-1 is known as an ORF, though its function is uncertain. There are 20 residues in the CDR3. The V gene end was trimmed by 2 bases and the J gene end by 0 bases; junction bases not matched to a gene: 11. The CDR3 DNA reads as TGCGCCAGCAGTCAAAAGGGCCTAGCGGGGGGGCCCAGCTCCTACAATGAGCAGTTCTTC. Translating it yields CASSQKGLAGGPSSYNEQFF.

The CDR3 loop reads CASQSSGSNQPQHF. The CDR3 DNA follows: TGTGCCAGCCAAAGTTCAGGGTCCAATCAGCCCCAGCATTTT. The rearrangement joins TRBV18 to TRBJ1-5, with D maybe TRBD1 (5 bases). The CDR3 extends over 14 amino acids. CDR1 is KGHSH, CDR2 LQKENI, per germline. V was pared by 8 bases and J by 3 bases, with 14 bases between.

The chain recombines TRBV7-8 with TRBJ2-3; 7 positions match TRBD2. From germline, CDR1 is SGHVS and CDR2 FQNEAQ. The junction had 11 bases not matched to a gene; V was cut back by 4 bases and J by 1 base. This CDR3 contains 17 residues. CDR3 bases: TGTGCCAGCAGCTCGCTTGGCCAGCGGGGTCGCACAGATACGCAGTATTTT. This translates into CASSSLGQRGRTDTQYF.

This chain connects TRBV11-2 to TRBJ2-5, with no clear D. Germline CDR1 is SGHAT and CDR2 is FQNNGV. V lost 3 bases, J lost 2 bases, and 10 bases lay in between. This CDR3 is 14 amino acids long. Written as DNA, the CDR3 is TGTGCCAGCAGCTTTCGCCAGACGCAAGAGACCCAGTACTTC. It encodes CASSFRQTQETQYF.

CDR3 sequence: CSASPGASILNTGELFF. Written as DNA, the CDR3 is TGCAGTGCTAGTCCAGGGGCATCAATTTTAAACACCGGGGAGCTGTTTTTT. V and J are TRBV20-1 and TRBJ2-2, with D perhaps matching TRBD1 (6 bases). This CDR3 has 17 residues. The V end lost 3 bases, the J end lost 2 bases, and 19 bases lay between the germline ends. Germline-derived CDR1 and CDR2 are DFQATT and SNEGSKA (reference sequence).

The rearrangement links TRBV7-3 to TRBJ2-2; D gene ambiguous. Germline V gene data show CDR1 as SGHTA and CDR2 as FQGTGA. The CDR3 contains 17 residues. Between the trimmed V and J ends, which lost 4 bases and 7 bases, there was a span of 22 bases. The CDR3 DNA reads TGTGCCAGCAGCTCACGTCTGAGACCCAACTCTGGCGGGGAGCTGTTTTTT. Protein: CASSSRLRPNSGGELFF.

The CDR3 DNA sequence: TGTGCCAGCAGTTACGGCCCCGTACGGAGCAATCAGCCCCAGCATTTT. Protein: CASSYGPVRSNQPQHF. This chain links TRBV6-5 with TRBJ1-5; D is uncertain. Deletions cut 2 bases from V and 1 base from J, with 12 bases between. Germline assignment: CDR1 MNHEY and CDR2 SVGAGI. The CDR3 has 16 amino acids.

V is TRBV19 and J is TRBJ1-3; D remains unclear. Germline lookup yields CDR1 LNHDA and CDR2 SQIVND (reference sequence). The ends were cut back, 0 bases at V and 0 bases at J, with 9 bases in the middle. The CDR3 is 16 amino acids. The CDR3 region is CASSIDPAFSGNTIYF. CDR3 nucleotides: TGTGCCAGTAGTATAGACCCGGCCTTCTCTGGAAACACCATATATTTT.

About this clone itself: The same CDR3 can be traced to other DNA sequences in this sample. The chain employs TRBV5-6 and TRBJ2-7; 8 bases map to TRBD1. Germline V CDR1 and CDR2: SGHDT, YYEEEE. There are 15 residues in the CDR3. V was clipped by 2 bases and J by 0 bases; unmatched bases: 4. CDR3: CASSFPGTGSYEQYF. The CDR3 region has the DNA TGTGCCAGCAGCTTCCCTGGGACAGGCTCCTACGAGCAGTACTTC.

The V gene is TRBV10-2, the J gene TRBJ1-1; D might be TRBD1 (5 bases). Between the trimmed V and J ends, which lost 8 bases and 4 bases, there was a span of 17 bases. Germline CDR1 WSHSY, CDR2 SAAADI. The CDR3 is made up of 14 amino acids. The CDR3 DNA sequence: TGCGCCAGCTTGTCGGCGGGGGATTTCACTGAAGCTTTCTTT. Translating gives CASLSAGDFTEAFF.

This clone has more than one count but fewer than ten. The V gene is TRBV6-5, the J gene TRBJ2-3, with D possibly TRBD2 on 6 matching bases. The V and J ends lost 5 bases and 4 bases respectively, with 13 bases between them. Germline lookup yields CDR1 MNHEY and CDR2 SVGAGI. CDR3 length: 14 residues. CDR3 protein: CASSPGLVSDTQYF. The DNA for the CDR3 is TGTGCCAGCAGTCCGGGACTGGTATCAGATACGCAGTATTTT.

This clone occurred once. The CDR3 region has the DNA TGTGCCAGCAGTACGAGCAGTCACTCCTACGAGCAGTACTTC. It specifies CASSTSSHSYEQYF. The chain carries TRBV6-5 and TRBJ2-7, with unresolved D. The germline CDR1 and CDR2 sequences are MNHEY and SVGAGI. Trimming cost V 5 bases and J 0 bases, with 11 bases left between them. CDR3 size: 14 residues.

This chain joins TRBV6-5 and TRBJ2-7; perhaps TRBD1 as D (5 bases). V dropped 7 bases and J dropped 0 bases, with 10 bases sitting between them. This CDR3 spans 13 amino acids. Germline lookup yields CDR1 MNHEY and CDR2 SVGAGI. The CDR3 here is CASTATVSYEQYF. The CDR3 coding sequence is TGTGCCAGCACCGCGACAGTCTCCTACGAGCAGTACTTC.

This rearrangement joins TRBV7-2 to TRBJ2-5; D might be TRBD2 (6 bases). This CDR3 is 13 amino acids long. V lost 5 bases and J 2 bases, leaving 9 bases between the germline ends. Germline lookup yields CDR1 SGHTA and CDR2 FQGNSA. CDR3 protein: CASSRLVQETQYF. In DNA form, the CDR3 reads TGTGCCAGCAGCCGACTAGTACAAGAGACCCAGTACTTC.

This chain links TRBV30 with TRBJ2-3, with 8 nucleotides matching TRBD2. Looked up from germline, CDR1 is GTSNPN and CDR2 is SVGIG (reference sequence). The CDR3 spans 13 residues. The V and J ends lost 6 bases and 4 bases, in that order; junction bases with no gene match: 6. The CDR3 loop reads CACSSGGSDTQYF. Written as DNA, the CDR3 is TGTGCCTGTTCAAGCGGGGGTTCAGATACGCAGTATTTT.

The chain links TRBV5-3 to TRBJ1-4; 10 bases align to TRBD1. TRBV5-3 is labeled an ORF, and its function is uncertain. The junction had 10 bases not matched to a gene; V was cut back by 4 bases and J by 4 bases. The CDR3 spans 17 residues. The CDR3 bases are TGTGCCAGAAGCAAACGGGACAGGGGTATAGGTAATGAAAAACTGTTTTTT. Its protein product is CARSKRDRGIGNEKLFF.

The chain has TRBV5-1 and TRBJ2-1; 11 nucleotides match TRBD2. The CDR3 is 16 amino acids. J gave up 10 bases and V 6 bases, and 15 bases lay outside the gene matches. Germline loops: CDR1 SGHRS, CDR2 YFSETQ. The CDR3 DNA sequence: TGCGCCAGCAATGTTTTTAGCGGGGGGGCCCCCGGGGAGCAGTTCTTC. This gives the protein CASNVFSGGAPGEQFF.

The chain combines TRBV27 with TRBJ1-5; TRBD1 is a possible D gene (5 bases). The germline CDR1 and CDR2 sequences are MNHEY and SMNVEV (reference sequence). This CDR3 spans 18 amino acids. V gave up 0 bases and J gave up 0 bases, with 15 bases separating them. This chain's CDR3 is CASSLSRPGGYSNQPQHF. Here the CDR3 DNA reads TGTGCCAGCAGTTTATCGCGCCCGGGGGGGTATAGCAATCAGCCCCAGCATTTT.

The chain links TRBV5-1 to TRBJ2-2; the D call may be TRBD1 or TRBD2 (5 bases each). The length of the CDR3 is 16 residues. V was pared by 3 bases and J by 5 bases, with 17 bases between. The germline gives CDR1 SGHRS, CDR2 YFSETQ. The CDR3, as DNA: TGCGCCAGCAGCTCATTAACCGGGACGGAAACCGGGGAGCTGTTTTTT. It is translated as CASSSLTGTETGELFF.

The J gene is TRBJ2-5, the V gene TRBV6-2 or TRBV6-3; D might be TRBD1 or TRBD2, each matching 6 bases. V was trimmed by 2 bases and J by 4 bases, leaving 8 bases between them. CDR1 MNHEY and CDR2 SVGEGT come from the germline V gene. This CDR3 region has 13 residues. Here the CDR3 DNA reads TGTGCCAGCAGTTACCGGGGGCCAGAGACCCAGTACTTC. It translates to CASSYRGPETQYF.

The J gene is TRBJ1-4, the V gene TRBV4-2; D is unresolved. Germline V gives CDR1 LGHNA, CDR2 YNFKEQ. Trimming took 5 bases from V and 5 from J, leaving 12 bases between them. CDR3 size: 14 residues. The CDR3 DNA reads as TGTGCCAGCAGCGACACCGGAAAAAATGAAAAACTGTTTTTT. This translates into CASSDTGKNEKLFF.

This chain uses TRBV6-5 with TRBJ2-7; 13 bases match TRBD2. CDR3 length: 14 amino acids. Per germline, CDR1 MNHEY and CDR2 SVGAGI. J was trimmed by 3 bases and V by 6 bases; bases with no gene match: 2. CDR3 in DNA: TGTGCCAGCAGCAGGACTAGCGGGAGCTACGAGCAGTACTTC. Amino acids: CASSRTSGSYEQYF.

This clone was recorded only once. The V call is TRBV9, the J call TRBJ2-2, with D perhaps TRBD1 (5 bases). The germline V and J ends were trimmed by 0 bases and 9 bases, with 12 bases remaining between them. This CDR3 comprises 14 residues. Germline-derived CDR1 and CDR2 are SGDLS and YYNGEE. The CDR3 DNA reads TGTGCCAGCAGCGTAGTAGGGGATTCGTGGGAGCTGTTTTTT. Its protein is CASSVVGDSWELFF.

The chain joins TRBV6-5 to TRBJ2-7; D is uncertain. The germline V and J ends were trimmed by 4 bases and 6 bases, with 10 bases remaining between them. Germline V CDR1 and CDR2: MNHEY, SVGAGI. CDR3 size: 12 residues. The CDR3 bases are TGTGCCAGCAGTTTTCTTGGGCTCGAGCAGTACTTC. It codes for CASSFLGLEQYF.